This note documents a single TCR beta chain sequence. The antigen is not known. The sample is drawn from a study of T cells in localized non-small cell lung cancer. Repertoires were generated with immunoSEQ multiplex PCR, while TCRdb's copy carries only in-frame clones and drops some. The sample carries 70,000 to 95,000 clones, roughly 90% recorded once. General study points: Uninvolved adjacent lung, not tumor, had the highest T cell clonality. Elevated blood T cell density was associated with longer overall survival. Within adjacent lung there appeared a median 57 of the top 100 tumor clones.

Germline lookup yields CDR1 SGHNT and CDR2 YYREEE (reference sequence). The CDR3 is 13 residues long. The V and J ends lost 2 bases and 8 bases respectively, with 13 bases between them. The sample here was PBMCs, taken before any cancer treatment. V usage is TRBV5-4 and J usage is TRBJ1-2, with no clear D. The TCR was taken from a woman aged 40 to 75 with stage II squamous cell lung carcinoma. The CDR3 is CASSLKTTAGYTF. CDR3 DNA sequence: TGTGCCAGCAGCTTAAAGACTACTGCCGGCTACACCTTC. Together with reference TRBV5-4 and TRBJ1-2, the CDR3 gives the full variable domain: ETGVTQSPTHLIKTRGQQVTLRCSSQSGHNTVSWYQQALGQGPQFIFQYYREEENGRGNFPPRFSGLQFPNYSSELNVNALELDDSALYLCASSLKTTAGYTFGSGTRLTVV.